The clone carrying this T cell receptor (beta chain) came up many times. Its antigen is undetermined. V was pared by 6 bases and J by 4 bases, with 9 bases of the junction left unmatched. The length of the CDR3 is 15 residues. One entry per CDR3 protein results from TCRdb running MiXCR on the 5' RACE reads. The table has a few hundred thousand distinct CDR3 sequences, roughly 18% seen once. These data originate in a study of identical twins. General study results and limits: Cord blood beta clonotypes present at high abundance carried fewer insertions; no such pattern appeared in memory repertoires.

Sample: naive T cells sorted from blood. The origin of this receptor is a man aged 45-65 years in good health. V gene TRBV12-3 or TRBV12-4 combines with J gene TRBJ2-1, with TRBD1 identical over 7 bases. CDR3 sequence reads: CASRFKRGLYNEQFF. The CDR3 DNA follows: TGTGCCAGCAGATTCAAAAGGGGGCTGTACAATGAGCAGTTCTTC.